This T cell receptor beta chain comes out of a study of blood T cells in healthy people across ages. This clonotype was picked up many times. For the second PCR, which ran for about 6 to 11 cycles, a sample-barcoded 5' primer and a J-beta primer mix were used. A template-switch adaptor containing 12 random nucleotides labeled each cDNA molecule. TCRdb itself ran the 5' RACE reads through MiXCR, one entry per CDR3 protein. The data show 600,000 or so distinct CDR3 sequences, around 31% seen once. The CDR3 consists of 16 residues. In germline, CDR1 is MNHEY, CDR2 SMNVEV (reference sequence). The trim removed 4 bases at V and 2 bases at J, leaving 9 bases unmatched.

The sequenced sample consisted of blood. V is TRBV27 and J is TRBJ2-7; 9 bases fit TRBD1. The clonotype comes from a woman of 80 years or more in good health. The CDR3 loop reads CASSYLRTGVPYEQYF. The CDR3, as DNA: TGTGCCAGCAGTTACCTAAGGACAGGGGTTCCCTACGAGCAGTACTTC.